Listed below are T cell receptor beta chains from one sample, sequenced in a study of post-analysis software for immune sequencing data. TCRdb ran MiXCR on the PCR reads and lists one entry per CDR3 protein. The sample shows approximately 570,000 distinct CDR3 sequences, 44% of them seen only once. The material sequenced was blood. The receptors shown here come from a girl between 5 and 17 years old with multiple sclerosis. Each CDR3 is given with its conserved first and last residue. Fields, in order: clone size, D gene, V gene, J gene, CDR3 protein, CDR3 DNA. D genes are given only for firm matches. Size values are once, few and many counts, or a class for expanded clones, and some rows have none.

abundance: once
d_gene: TRBD1
v_gene: TRBV5-1
j_gene: TRBJ2-5
CDR3aa: CASSLDRGISGEQYF
CDR3nt: TGCGCCAGCAGCCTGGACAGGGGAATTTCGGGAGAGCAGTACTTC

abundance: once
d_gene: .
v_gene: TRBV12-3/TRBV12-4
j_gene: TRBJ2-1
CDR3aa: CASSELRDSQFF
CDR3nt: TGTGCCAGCAGTGAGTTAAGGGACTCCCAGTTCTTC

abundance: few
d_gene: .
v_gene: TRBV12-3/TRBV12-4
j_gene: TRBJ1-2
CDR3aa: CASSLLGQAGGYTF
CDR3nt: TGTGCCAGCAGTTTATTAGGCCAGGCGGGTGGCTACACCTTC

abundance: .
d_gene: .
v_gene: TRBV7-2
j_gene: TRBJ2-1
CDR3aa: CASSSPRIYNEQFF
CDR3nt: TGTGCCAGCAGCTCCCCAAGGATCTACAATGAGCAGTTCTTC

abundance: .
d_gene: .
v_gene: TRBV28
j_gene: TRBJ2-1
CDR3aa: CASSLGGGKFF
CDR3nt: TGTGCCAGCAGTTTGGGGGGCGGAAAGTTCTTC

abundance: .
d_gene: TRBD2
v_gene: TRBV12-3/TRBV12-4
j_gene: TRBJ2-1
CDR3aa: CASSSTAGTSRHEQFF
CDR3nt: TGTGCCAGCAGTTCGACCGCTGGGACTAGCCGGCATGAGCAGTTCTTC

abundance: .
d_gene: TRBD2
v_gene: TRBV13
j_gene: TRBJ2-7
CDR3aa: CASSTLAEPYEQYF
CDR3nt: TGTGCCAGCAGCACACTAGCGGAGCCATACGAGCAGTACTTC

abundance: few
d_gene: .
v_gene: TRBV4-1
j_gene: TRBJ2-2
CDR3aa: CASSPLDSTDTGELFF
CDR3nt: TGCGCCAGCAGCCCGCTGGACAGCACGGACACCGGGGAGCTGTTTTTT

abundance: few
d_gene: .
v_gene: TRBV29-1
j_gene: TRBJ2-3
CDR3aa: CSVLLGSGEPTDTQYF
CDR3nt: TGCAGCGTCCTCCTCGGTAGCGGCGAACCCACAGATACGCAGTATTTT

abundance: .
d_gene: .
v_gene: TRBV7-9
j_gene: TRBJ2-5
CDR3aa: CAFGGALETQYF
CDR3nt: TGTGCCTTCGGCGGGGCCTTGGAGACCCAGTACTTC

abundance: .
d_gene: .
v_gene: TRBV4-1
j_gene: TRBJ2-7
CDR3aa: CASSQELVTYEQYF
CDR3nt: TGCGCCAGCAGCCAAGAGCTAGTCACCTACGAGCAGTACTTC

abundance: .
d_gene: TRBD1
v_gene: TRBV3-1
j_gene: TRBJ2-7
CDR3aa: CASSQDGQGLSYEQYF
CDR3nt: TGTGCCAGCAGCCAAGATGGACAGGGGCTATCCTACGAGCAGTACTTC

abundance: .
d_gene: .
v_gene: TRBV7-9
j_gene: TRBJ1-1
CDR3aa: CASRPGQMNTEAFF
CDR3nt: TGTGCCAGCAGACCTGGACAGATGAACACTGAAGCTTTCTTT

abundance: few
d_gene: TRBD1
v_gene: TRBV29-1
j_gene: TRBJ2-1
CDR3aa: CSAGDRGRGNEQFF
CDR3nt: TGCAGCGCCGGGGACAGGGGGCGCGGGAATGAGCAGTTCTTC

abundance: few
d_gene: .
v_gene: TRBV5-1
j_gene: TRBJ2-1
CDR3aa: CASQAVNGKGSNEQFF
CDR3nt: TGCGCCAGCCAGGCGGTGAACGGCAAGGGGTCCAATGAGCAGTTCTTC

abundance: .
d_gene: TRBD1
v_gene: TRBV29-1
j_gene: TRBJ2-1
CDR3aa: CSVGRQGAYNEQFF
CDR3nt: TGCAGCGTTGGACGACAGGGGGCCTACAATGAGCAGTTCTTC

abundance: few
d_gene: TRBD2
v_gene: TRBV12-3/TRBV12-4
j_gene: TRBJ2-7
CDR3aa: CASTRAGGTYEQYF
CDR3nt: TGTGCCAGCACCAGGGCGGGAGGGACCTACGAGCAGTACTTC

abundance: few
d_gene: .
v_gene: TRBV6-6
j_gene: TRBJ1-1
CDR3aa: CASRGRMNTEAFF
CDR3nt: TGTGCCAGCAGGGGCAGAATGAACACTGAAGCTTTCTTT

abundance: .
d_gene: .
v_gene: TRBV7-2
j_gene: TRBJ2-2
CDR3aa: CASSLFPGRAGELFF
CDR3nt: TGTGCCAGCAGCTTGTTCCCAGGGAGAGCCGGGGAGCTGTTTTTT

abundance: .
d_gene: .
v_gene: TRBV27
j_gene: TRBJ2-1
CDR3aa: CASSLSRRLKGQFF
CDR3nt: TGTGCCAGCAGTTTATCGAGACGCCTTAAGGGGCAGTTCTTC

abundance: .
d_gene: .
v_gene: TRBV11-2
j_gene: TRBJ1-1
CDR3aa: CASSHTTGAGNTEAFF
CDR3nt: TGTGCCAGCAGCCACACTACGGGGGCAGGGAACACTGAAGCTTTCTTT

abundance: .
d_gene: .
v_gene: TRBV10-3
j_gene: TRBJ2-4
CDR3aa: CAISESISRDRSSGKNIQYF
CDR3nt: TGTGCCATCAGTGAGTCGATCTCCAGGGATCGGTCCTCGGGCAAAAACATTCAGTACTTC

abundance: .
d_gene: TRBD2
v_gene: TRBV7-9
j_gene: TRBJ2-7
CDR3aa: CASSYLSGPDNYEQYF
CDR3nt: TGTGCCAGCAGCTACCTTAGCGGGCCCGATAATTACGAGCAGTACTTC